These T cell receptor beta chains were read from a single sample in a study of identical twins. TCRdb re-called the 5' RACE reads with MiXCR, one entry per CDR3 protein. The table lists 500,000 to 650,000 distinct CDR3 sequences, 7% to 7.5% of them singletons. This sample was also put to use in a study of yellow fever vaccine responses in identical twins.

The sequencing sample was made of PBMCs. The receptors derive from a woman younger than 35 in good health. The CDR3 runs from the conserved cysteine through the conserved F or W. D genes are given only for firm matches. For some rows the clone size is stated as once, few or many, or as a class when expanded; others skip it.

clone_size	v_call	j_call	d_call	cdr3_aa	cdr3_nt
few	TRBV5-5	TRBJ2-1	TRBD2	CASSFAGEPYNEQFF	TGTGCCAGCAGCTTCGCGGGAGAACCCTACAATGAGCAGTTCTTC
few	TRBV3-1	TRBJ2-1	NA	CASSQSRDTYNEQFF	TGTGCCAGCAGCCAATCTCGGGACACCTACAATGAGCAGTTCTTC
many	TRBV5-1	TRBJ1-2	NA	CASRFGGHYGYTF	TGCGCCAGCCGTTTTGGGGGCCACTATGGCTACACCTTC
many	TRBV6-1	TRBJ2-3	NA	CASSRYYGADTQYF	TGTGCCAGCAGTCGATATTACGGGGCAGATACGCAGTATTTT
NA	TRBV5-6	TRBJ2-7	NA	CASSLTQTYEQYF	TGTGCCAGCAGTTTGACACAGACCTACGAGCAGTACTTC
many	TRBV11-2	TRBJ2-1	NA	CASSLGTQNEQFF	TGTGCCAGCAGCCTGGGGACCCAAAATGAGCAGTTCTTC
many	TRBV3-1	TRBJ2-7	NA	CASSLGISLYEQYF	TGTGCCAGCAGCCTCGGGATTTCACTCTACGAGCAGTACTTC
few	TRBV4-1	TRBJ1-2	NA	CASSRVPGEGYTF	TGCGCCAGCAGCCGGGTCCCTGGGGAAGGCTACACCTTC
NA	TRBV28	TRBJ2-5	TRBD2	CASILAGGLQETQYF	TGTGCCAGCATACTAGCGGGAGGGCTCCAAGAGACCCAGTACTTC
NA	TRBV27	TRBJ1-2	NA	CASSESSLHYGYTF	TGTGCCAGCAGTGAGTCTTCCCTTCACTATGGCTACACCTTC
few	TRBV12-3/TRBV12-4	TRBJ1-1	TRBD1	CASSFQGGLRTEAFF	TGTGCCAGCAGTTTTCAGGGGGGGTTGCGCACTGAAGCTTTCTTT
few	TRBV5-1	TRBJ2-1	TRBD2	CASSWAAGGPGNEQFF	TGCGCCAGCAGCTGGGCAGCGGGGGGGCCCGGCAATGAGCAGTTCTTC
many	TRBV5-6	TRBJ2-1	NA	CASSGMDEQFF	TGTGCCAGCAGCGGGATGGATGAGCAGTTCTTC
NA	TRBV5-1	TRBJ2-7	NA	CASSLGGIPTYEQYF	TGCGCCAGCAGCTTGGGAGGGATTCCCACCTACGAGCAGTACTTC
many	TRBV20-1	TRBJ1-5	NA	CSARDPGPGNQPQHF	TGCAGTGCTAGAGATCCAGGTCCCGGGAATCAGCCCCAGCATTTT
few	TRBV6-1	TRBJ2-7	TRBD1	CASRLTGALLENEQYF	TGTGCCAGCAGATTGACAGGGGCCCTGCTGGAGAACGAGCAGTACTTC
NA	TRBV5-1	TRBJ2-3	TRBD1	CASSLGGGPSTDTQYF	TGCGCCAGCAGCTTGGGAGGGGGCCCTAGCACAGATACGCAGTATTTT
few	TRBV29-1	TRBJ1-1	NA	CSVVRVLFAEAFF	TGCAGCGTTGTCAGGGTTCTGTTTGCTGAAGCTTTCTTT
NA	TRBV6-1	TRBJ2-1	NA	CASSREGWDEQFF	TGTGCCAGCAGTAGAGAGGGATGGGATGAGCAGTTCTTC
NA	TRBV11-1	TRBJ1-4	NA	CASSTIIRGATNEKLFF	TGTGCCAGCAGCACCATAATTCGGGGCGCAACTAATGAAAAACTGTTTTTT
NA	TRBV3-1	TRBJ2-6	NA	CASSQDPGLREWLVGANVLTF	TGTGCCAGCAGCCAAGATCCGGGACTTAGGGAGTGGCTGGTAGGGGCCAACGTCCTGACTTTC
NA	TRBV6-1	TRBJ1-5	NA	CASRKTENSNQPQHF	TGTGCCAGCAGGAAGACGGAAAATAGCAATCAGCCCCAGCATTTT
NA	TRBV19	TRBJ2-5	NA	CASSIRGGGETQYF	TGTGCCAGTAGTATCCGGGGTGGAGGGGAGACCCAGTACTTC
NA	TRBV12-3/TRBV12-4	TRBJ2-3	NA	CASTPVGVTDTQYF	TGTGCCAGCACCCCGGTGGGTGTCACAGATACGCAGTATTTT
many	TRBV12-3/TRBV12-4	TRBJ2-1	NA	CASSRDLLVYYNEQFF	TGTGCCAGCAGTCGTGACCTTTTGGTCTATTACAATGAGCAGTTCTTC
few	TRBV9	TRBJ2-2	TRBD1	CASSAGQGLGELFF	TGTGCCAGCAGCGCGGGACAGGGGCTCGGGGAGCTGTTTTTT
NA	TRBV15	TRBJ1-1	NA	CATSRLRGLNTEAFF	TGTGCCACCAGCAGGCTCAGGGGACTAAACACTGAAGCTTTCTTT
NA	TRBV6-1	TRBJ1-2	TRBD1	CASSEALDRVVGF	TGTGCCAGCAGTGAAGCGCTGGACAGGGTAGTAGGCTTC
many	TRBV5-1	TRBJ2-3	NA	CASSLVPPTSGTTDTQYF	TGCGCCAGCAGCTTGGTGCCGCCGACTAGTGGGACCACAGATACGCAGTATTTT
many	TRBV12-3/TRBV12-4	TRBJ1-1	NA	CASSGDGWWSTEAFF	TGTGCCAGCAGTGGGGATGGGTGGTGGAGCACTGAAGCTTTCTTT
NA	TRBV12-3/TRBV12-4	TRBJ2-1	NA	CASSLKTEQFF	TGTGCCAGCAGCCTGAAAACCGAGCAGTTCTTC